The sequence of this T cell receptor (beta chain) was determined in a study of naive and memory T cell subsets. CMV status came from CD4+ T cell IFNgamma after overnight CMV lysate stimulation of fresh PBMCs. Cells stained for CD3, CD4, CD8, CD45RA, CD27 and viability were sorted into four CD45RA/CD27 subsets. There are many counts of this clonotype. What it recognizes is unknown. A read error may account for a junction end that differs from germline. The CDR3 runs 14 residues. CDR1 is SEHNR and CDR2 is FQNEAQ in the germline V gene (reference sequence). An equimolar mix of two oligonucleotides served as the beta constant-region primer for TRBC1 and TRBC2. Ligated cDNA was amplified by four rounds of PCR with nested alpha and beta constant-region primers and SP2. TCRdb re-called the UMI-ligation and nested PCR reads through MiXCR, storing one row per CDR3 protein. The table has 80,000 to 95,000 distinct CDR3 sequences, around 9% seen once.

Study findings and constraints: The power law exponent of TCR abundance differed between naive and memory cells. TCR counts from RNA may reflect activation-linked expression changes.

Sequenced sample: naive CD8+ T cells from blood. The rearrangement uses TRBV7-9 and TRBJ2-4, with D possibly TRBD1 on 5 matching bases. The sequence came from a human donor in good health. CDR3 nucleotide sequence: TGTGCCAGCAGCTTAGAAGACACAGGACCCCAGCCGCACTTC. Translation gives CASSLEDTGPQPHF.